This TCR beta chain comes out of a study of shared clonotypes between healthy human individuals. Broader study findings: All-four-donor shared clonotypes had higher generation probabilities than non-shared clonotypes did.

As concerns this clone: Its target is not known. Other nucleotide sequences in the sample specify the same CDR3.

The material for each subset, its genomic DNA, was split evenly across several immunoSEQ plates. Clones were sequenced by immunoSEQ multiplex PCR, and TCRdb holds only the in-frame ones, with some missing. The data show roughly 2.1 million clones, around 93% seen once. Naive CD8 cells were CD45RO-negative, positively selected for CCR7, excluding terminally differentiated effector memory CD45RA+ cells. V was pared by 3 bases and J by 1 base, with 9 bases between. CDR3 length equals 14 residues. Germline V gene sequence: CDR1 MNHNY, CDR2 SVGAGI (reference sequence). This chain joins TRBV6-6 and TRBJ1-1; TRBD1 might be the D (5 bases). The clonotype comes from a man between 18 and 35 years old in good health. Some clones in this sample may be carry-over from other donors' samples. The sample consisted of naive CD8+ T cells from PBMCs. The CDR3 DNA is TGTGCCAGCAGTTATGGGGGGAGGAACACTGAAGCTTTCTTT. This translates into CASSYGGRNTEAFF.